Sequencing of this TCR beta chain was carried out in a study of response to subunit inactivated influenza vaccine. This CDR3 is built from 13 residues. CDR1 MGHDK and CDR2 SYGVNS come from the germline V gene. V was shortened by 1 base and J by 8 bases, with 11 bases between the two germline ends. Via MiXCR, TCRdb re-called the RT-PCR reads, giving one row per CDR3 protein. The sample consists of almost 600,000 distinct CDR3 sequences, 14% of them appearing once. The chain uses TRBV25-1 and TRBJ1-2, with D tentatively TRBD1 (5 bases). The source was PBMCs from blood, collected 11 to 12 days after vaccination. This receptor was identified in a man in his fifties or sixties who received an inactivated influenza vaccine. The CDR3 DNA sequence: TGTGCCAGCAGTGAATTGAGGGGCCTAGGCTACACCTTC. Its translation: CASSELRGLGYTF.